This T cell receptor (beta chain) was obtained from a study of blood T cells in healthy people across ages. Points on this clonotype: Antigen unknown.

The study isolated at least 6.5 million PBMCs from each sample. The CDR3 extends over 13 amino acids. V dropped 2 bases and J dropped 8; count of bases not matched to a gene: 4. Germline assignment: CDR1 MNHEY and CDR2 SVGAGI. The use of a sample-barcoded 5' primer and a J-beta primer mix characterized a second PCR of about 6 to 12 cycles. A 12-random-nucleotide template-switch adaptor tagged each cDNA molecule. TCRdb reanalysed the 5' RACE reads using MiXCR and keeps one entry per CDR3 protein. The repertoire includes 800,000 or so distinct CDR3 sequences, 62% of them detected once, and about a quarter sits in the top ten. Study-level findings and limits: A roughly linear age-dependent decrease characterized TCR beta diversity per million T cells.

The origin of this receptor is a young man in good health. The rearrangement joins TRBV6-5 to TRBJ1-2, with 8 bases fitting TRBD1. Sequenced input: blood. CDR3 sequence reads: CASSYRTGLGYTF. The CDR3 nucleotides are TGTGCCAGCAGTTACAGGACAGGGCTCGGCTACACCTTC.